The count of the clone carrying this T cell receptor beta chain is one. The data were taken from a study of early stage breast cancer tumors. Using immunoSEQ multiplex PCR, the repertoire was profiled, and TCRdb retains in-frame clones only, with some absent. The sample lists under 14,000 clones; around 72% were seen once. The sequencing sample was made of breast tumor tissue. This clonotype was sampled from an older person with breast cancer.

The CDR3: CASMTPGQSTDTQYF. As DNA, the CDR3 is TGTGCCAGCATGACACCGGGACAAAGCACAGATACGCAGTATTTT. The chain couples TRBV28 to TRBJ2-3, with D possibly being TRBD1 (6 bases). CDR1 and CDR2 (germline): MDHEN, SYDVKM. V lost 7 bases and J lost 0, with 14 bases in between. CDR3 length: 15 residues. The variable domain in full, completed from reference TRBV28 and TRBJ2-3, reads DVKVTQSSRYLVKRTGEKVFLECVQDMDHENMFWYRQDPGLGLRLIYFSYDVKMKEKGDIPEGYSVSREKKERFSLILESASTNQTSMYLCASMTPGQSTDTQYFGPGTRLTVL.